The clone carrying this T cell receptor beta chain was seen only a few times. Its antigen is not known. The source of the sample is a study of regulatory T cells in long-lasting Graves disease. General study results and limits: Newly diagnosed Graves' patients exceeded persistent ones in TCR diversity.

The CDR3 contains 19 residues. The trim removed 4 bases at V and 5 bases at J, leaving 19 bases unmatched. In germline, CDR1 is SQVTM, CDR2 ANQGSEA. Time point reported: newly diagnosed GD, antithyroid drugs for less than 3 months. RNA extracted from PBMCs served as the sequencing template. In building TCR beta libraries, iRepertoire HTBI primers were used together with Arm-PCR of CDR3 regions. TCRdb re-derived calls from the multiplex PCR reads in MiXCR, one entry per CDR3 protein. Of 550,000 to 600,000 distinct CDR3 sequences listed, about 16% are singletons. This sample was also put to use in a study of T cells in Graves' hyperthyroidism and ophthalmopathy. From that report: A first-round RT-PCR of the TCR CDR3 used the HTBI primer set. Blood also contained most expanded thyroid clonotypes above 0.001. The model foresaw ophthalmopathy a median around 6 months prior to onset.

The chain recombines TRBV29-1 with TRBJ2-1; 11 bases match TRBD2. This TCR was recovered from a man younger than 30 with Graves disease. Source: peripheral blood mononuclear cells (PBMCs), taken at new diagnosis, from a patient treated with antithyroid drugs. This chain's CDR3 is CSVVWVVAGGPVPHNEQFF. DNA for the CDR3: TGCAGCGTTGTTTGGGTGGTAGCGGGAGGGCCGGTCCCCCACAATGAGCAGTTCTTC.